Described below is a single T cell receptor (beta chain) sequence and its context. The antigen is undetermined. Sequencing used immunoSEQ multiplex PCR; TCRdb keeps in-frame clones, though not all of them. Of about 55,000 clones listed, about 90% are singletons. This entry comes from a study of OX40 agonist ivuxolimab in advanced cancers. Across the study: Patients in dose escalation had liver, melanoma, kidney or head and neck cancers. One hepatocellular carcinoma and a couple of cutaneous melanoma patients partially responded. General study points: Researchers report that CD8+ T cells had, on average, more expanded clones than CD4+.

Trimming took off 6 bases at V and 6 bases at J, with 10 bases between the two ends. CDR1 is DFQATT, CDR2 SNEGSKA, per germline (reference sequence). The CDR3 spans 11 residues. The cohort excluded patients with autoimmune disease history or systemic immunosuppression. Sequenced material: CD4+ or CD8+ T cells sorted from blood, taken in a trial of the OX40 agonist ivuxolimab. The receptor was isolated from an adult with an advanced solid tumor such as melanoma, head and neck, liver or kidney cancer. V gene TRBV20-1 combines with J gene TRBJ2-3, with D unresolved. For the CDR3, the DNA is TGCAGTGCACTGACCTTTGATACGCAGTATTTT. Amino acid sequence: CSALTFDTQYF.